These 14 T cell receptor beta chains came from one sample sequenced in a study of CD8+CD57+ T cells in acquired aplastic anemia. Genomic DNA constituted the template upon which TCR beta VDJ and CDR3 profiling was performed. One entry per CDR3 protein results from TCRdb running MiXCR on the reads. The sample includes around 430,000 distinct CDR3 sequences, around 30% of them seen just once. CD8+CD57+ cell expansion, shown by flow cytometry, had occurred in the patients selected for sequencing. Sample: sorted CD4+, CD8+, or CD8+CD57+ T cells (not recorded which) from PBMCs. These receptors were obtained from a human donor with aplastic anemia.

This clonotype was observed a few times. The J gene is TRBJ1-2, the V gene TRBV5-8, with D tentatively TRBD1 (5 bases). The germline V gene has CDR1 SGHTS and CDR2 YDEGEE. Trimming took 0 bases from V and 5 from J, leaving 8 bases between them. The CDR3 length is 13 residues. The CDR3, as DNA: TGTGCCAGCAGCTTGGTCAGGGAGTATGGCTACACCTTC. It specifies CASSLVREYGYTF.

The rearrangement links TRBV11-1 to TRBJ1-6; 9 bases align to TRBD1. The CDR3 is 17 amino acids. The J segment lost 3 bases and the V segment lost 2 bases, leaving 5 bases of the junction unmatched. Per the germline V gene, CDR1 is SGHAT and CDR2 is FQDESV (reference sequence). This CDR3 is CASSLHGTGLYNSPLHF. The DNA of the CDR3 is TGTGCCAGCAGCTTACATGGGACAGGGCTCTATAATTCACCCCTCCACTTT.

This clonotype was seen repeatedly, ten times or more. The chain links TRBV2 to TRBJ1-1, with no clear D. The CDR3 loop spans 13 amino acids. Looked up from germline, CDR1 is SNHLY and CDR2 is FYNNEI. Trimming stripped 1 base from V and 4 bases from J, with 7 bases between. The CDR3 DNA reads as TGTGCCAGCAGTGAAGACCTGGGCACTGAAGCTTTCTTT. It encodes CASSEDLGTEAFF.

This chain uses TRBV20-1 with TRBJ1-5, with D tentatively TRBD1 (6 bases). This CDR3 contains 14 residues. The germline gives CDR1 DFQATT, CDR2 SNEGSKA (reference sequence). V was cut by 6 bases and J by 0 bases, with 12 bases left in between. CDR3 sequence reads: CSARQDYSNQPQHF. CDR3 bases: TGCAGTGCACGACAGGATTATAGCAATCAGCCCCAGCATTTT.

This clonotype was recorded a few times. J is TRBJ2-1 and V is TRBV20-1; a possible D gene is TRBD2 (5 bases). Trimming took off 5 bases at V and 4 bases at J, with 12 bases between the two ends. The CDR3 has 13 residues. Germline CDR1 and CDR2: DFQATT and SNEGSKA (reference sequence). The CDR3 protein is CSAGSAVYNEQFF. DNA of the CDR3: TGCAGTGCTGGGAGTGCGGTTTACAATGAGCAGTTCTTC.

In its sample, this clonotype was seen many times. This sequence joins TRBV20-1 and TRBJ2-3, with 9 nucleotides matching TRBD2. V trimming: 6 bases; J trimming: 3 bases; junction bases outside the gene matches: 7. Germline CDR1 is DFQATT and CDR2 is SNEGSKA (reference sequence). CDR3 size: 14 residues. The CDR3, as DNA: TGCAGTGCCTCACTTAGCGGGAGTACAGATACGCAGTATTTT. The encoded protein is CSASLSGSTDTQYF.

The chain uses TRBV24-1 and TRBJ2-1, with D perhaps assigned TRBD1 or TRBD2 (5 bases each). Trimming stripped 2 bases from V and 2 bases from J, with 15 bases between. Germline CDR1 and CDR2: KGHDR and SFDVKD. The CDR3 length is 17 residues. CDR3 in DNA: TGTGCCACCAGTGATTACACCGGGACCAGTCCCTACAATGAGCAGTTCTTC. Its translation is CATSDYTGTSPYNEQFF.

This clonotype was observed many times. V gene TRBV2 combines with J gene TRBJ1-6; maybe TRBD1 (5 bases). The CDR3 loop spans 16 amino acids. Germline V lookup: CDR1 SNHLY, CDR2 FYNNEI. V was pared by 1 base and J by 0 bases, with 7 bases between. Here the CDR3 DNA reads TGTGCCAGCAGTGAAGAGGGGAGCTCCTATAATTCACCCCTCCACTTT. This codes for CASSEEGSSYNSPLHF.

In this sample, this clonotype turned up a few times. The genes are TRBV6-1 and TRBJ1-5; D is perhaps TRBD1 (5 bases). The V gene lost 1 base and the J gene lost 11 bases, with 12 bases spanning the gap. The germline gives CDR1 MNHNS, CDR2 SASEGT. The CDR3 has 13 amino acids. This CDR3 is CASSEVRQSAQHF. DNA for the CDR3: TGTGCCAGCAGTGAAGTTCGACAGTCCGCCCAGCATTTT.

The chain couples TRBV10-3 to TRBJ1-4; maybe TRBD1 (5 bases). The CDR3 is 14 residues long. V gave up 7 bases and J gave up 1 base, with 10 bases separating them. Germline V gene data show CDR1 as ENHRY and CDR2 as SYGVKD. Here the CDR3 reads CAIKGTGTNEKLFF. The CDR3 region has the DNA TGTGCCATCAAGGGTACAGGAACTAATGAAAAACTGTTTTTT.

A few counts support this clonotype. This chain links TRBV19 with TRBJ2-3; 7 nucleotides line up with TRBD1. The CDR3 has 15 residues. The germline V gene encodes CDR1 LNHDA and CDR2 SQIVND (reference sequence). The ends lost 9 bases at V and 0 bases at J; junction bases unmatched: 9. CDR3 in amino acids: CASQDRAGSTDTQYF. In DNA, the CDR3 is TGTGCCAGCCAAGACAGGGCTGGAAGCACAGATACGCAGTATTTT.

This clonotype was seen a few times. The chain is built from TRBV20-1 and TRBJ2-3; D not certain. CDR1 is DFQATT, CDR2 SNEGSKA, per germline (reference sequence). V was clipped by 0 bases and J by 2 bases, with 15 bases between them. This CDR3 has 16 amino acids. CDR3: CSARDQLDGITDTQYF. CDR3 nucleotides: TGCAGTGCTAGAGATCAACTGGACGGAATCACAGATACGCAGTATTTT.

J is TRBJ2-7 and V is TRBV6-1; 14 positions agree with TRBD2. J was trimmed by 4 bases and V by 4 bases; bases with no gene match: 12. The CDR3 totals 18 residues. Germline V gene lookup returns CDR1 MNHNS and CDR2 SASEGT. The DNA of the CDR3 is TGTGCCAGCAGTGCGGGGGCCGGACTAGCGGGAGGAGGGTACGAGCAGTACTTC. This gives the protein CASSAGAGLAGGGYEQYF.

The sample holds many counts of this clonotype. CDR3 in DNA: TGTGCCAGCGTCCTAGCGGGGTACTACGAGCAGTACTTC. This gives the protein CASVLAGYYEQYF. The chain is built from TRBV2 and TRBJ2-7, with 9 bases lining up with TRBD2. CDR1 and CDR2 (germline): SNHLY, FYNNEI. The J segment lost 3 bases and the V segment lost 8 bases, leaving 5 bases of the junction unmatched. The CDR3 consists of 13 residues.